The rows below give T cell receptor beta chains drawn from one sample of a study of cytomegalovirus exposure and HLA in healthy donors. Some clones are missing from TCRdb's copy, which holds only in-frame ones; the method was immunoSEQ multiplex PCR. In the table there are fewer than 300,000 clones, around 80% of which are singletons. Sequencing used PBMCs. The source of these receptors is a girl aged 2-15 years in good health and CMV-seronegative. Both conserved end residues are part of each CDR3. D genes are given only for firm matches. Rows may omit the clone size; those that give it use once, few, many or a size class.

D gene: TRBD1
CDR3 length: 14
clone size: NA
V gene: TRBV18
J gene: TRBJ1-1
CDR3 DNA: TGTGCCAGCTCAAAGGACAGGGGTGTGACTGAAGCTTTCTTT
CDR3 protein: CASSKDRGVTEAFF

D gene: NA
CDR3 length: 19
clone size: once
V gene: TRBV19
J gene: TRBJ2-1
CDR3 DNA: TGTGCCAGTAGTATAGTCGGATCTCTAGCGACATCCTCCTACAATGAGCAGTTCTTC
CDR3 protein: CASSIVGSLATSSYNEQFF

D gene: NA
CDR3 length: 16
clone size: NA
V gene: TRBV30
J gene: TRBJ2-2
CDR3 DNA: TGTGCCTGGAGTGTATTCTTAGGGGGAGTGACCGGGGAGCTGTTTTTT
CDR3 protein: CAWSVFLGGVTGELFF

D gene: NA
CDR3 length: 15
clone size: NA
V gene: TRBV5-1
J gene: TRBJ1-1
CDR3 DNA: TGCGCCAGCACCTGGGGGGGGGAAGGGAACACTGAAGCTTTCTTT
CDR3 protein: CASTWGGEGNTEAFF

D gene: NA
CDR3 length: 13
clone size: NA
V gene: TRBV9
J gene: TRBJ2-7
CDR3 DNA: TGTGCCAGCAGCCGGGACTCGTCCTACGAGCAGTACTTC
CDR3 protein: CASSRDSSYEQYF

D gene: TRBD1
CDR3 length: 12
clone size: NA
V gene: TRBV7-9
J gene: TRBJ2-1
CDR3 DNA: TGTGCCAGCAGCTTAGCGGGACAGGGACTGTTCTTC
CDR3 protein: CASSLAGQGLFF

D gene: TRBD2
CDR3 length: 16
clone size: NA
V gene: TRBV11-2
J gene: TRBJ2-3
CDR3 DNA: TGTGCCAGCAGCTTACCCGGGGGGGGGTTCACAGATACGCAGTATTTT
CDR3 protein: CASSLPGGGFTDTQYF

D gene: NA
CDR3 length: 17
clone size: NA
V gene: TRBV28
J gene: TRBJ2-3
CDR3 DNA: TGTGCCAGCAGCCGGGGGGCCGACAACCTTAGCACAGATACGCAGTATTTT
CDR3 protein: CASSRGADNLSTDTQYF

D gene: NA
CDR3 length: 13
clone size: NA
V gene: TRBV6-5
J gene: TRBJ2-7
CDR3 DNA: TGTGCCAGCAGTACAGACATTTCCTACGAGCAGTACTTC
CDR3 protein: CASSTDISYEQYF

D gene: TRBD1
CDR3 length: 14
clone size: NA
V gene: TRBV7-9
J gene: TRBJ2-2
CDR3 DNA: TGTGCCAGCGGAAACAGGGGGCGGACCGGGGAGCTGTTTTTT
CDR3 protein: CASGNRGRTGELFF

D gene: TRBD1
CDR3 length: 16
clone size: NA
V gene: TRBV19
J gene: TRBJ1-2
CDR3 DNA: TGTGCCAGTAGCCGAACCGGGACAGGTCTATCCTATGGCTACACCTTC
CDR3 protein: CASSRTGTGLSYGYTF

D gene: NA
CDR3 length: 16
clone size: once
V gene: TRBV6-4
J gene: TRBJ2-1
CDR3 DNA: TGTGCCAGCAGTGACTCCTACAGGGTCTCCTACAATGAGCAGTTCTTC
CDR3 protein: CASSDSYRVSYNEQFF

D gene: NA
CDR3 length: 14
clone size: NA
V gene: TRBV5-6
J gene: TRBJ2-3
CDR3 DNA: TGTGCCAGCAGCTTGGGCGGGAAAGGATATACGCAGTATTTT
CDR3 protein: CASSLGGKGYTQYF

D gene: NA
CDR3 length: 14
clone size: NA
V gene: TRBV27
J gene: TRBJ2-2
CDR3 DNA: TGTGCCAGCGGGACCCTCGGGGGCACCGGGGAGCTGTTTTTT
CDR3 protein: CASGTLGGTGELFF

D gene: NA
CDR3 length: 11
clone size: NA
V gene: TRBV7-8
J gene: TRBJ2-7
CDR3 DNA: TGTGCCAGCAGCTCACAGTACGAGCAGTACTTC
CDR3 protein: CASSSQYEQYF

D gene: TRBD1
CDR3 length: 15
clone size: once
V gene: TRBV9
J gene: TRBJ1-1
CDR3 DNA: TGTGCCAGCAGCCCCGGGACAGGGGGGAGTAGTCGAGCTTTCTTT
CDR3 protein: CASSPGTGGSSRAFF

D gene: NA
CDR3 length: 15
clone size: NA
V gene: TRBV4-2
J gene: TRBJ2-2
CDR3 DNA: TGTGCCAGCAGCCAGACTAGTCCAGGTGCCGGGGAGCTGTTTTTT
CDR3 protein: CASSQTSPGAGELFF

D gene: NA
CDR3 length: 15
clone size: NA
V gene: TRBV11-2
J gene: TRBJ1-5
CDR3 DNA: TGTGCCAGCAGCTTGTCTATCCAGGGCAATCAGCCCCAGCATTTT
CDR3 protein: CASSLSIQGNQPQHF

D gene: TRBD2
CDR3 length: 15
clone size: NA
V gene: TRBV4-2
J gene: TRBJ2-5
CDR3 DNA: TGTGCCAGCAGCCAACTAGCGGGGGGCCAGGAGACCCAGTACTTC
CDR3 protein: CASSQLAGGQETQYF

D gene: NA
CDR3 length: 13
clone size: NA
V gene: TRBV29-1
J gene: TRBJ1-2
CDR3 DNA: TGCAGCGTTGCTTTTAATCGGGTCTATGGCTACACCTTC
CDR3 protein: CSVAFNRVYGYTF

D gene: NA
CDR3 length: 12
clone size: NA
V gene: TRBV10-2
J gene: TRBJ2-1
CDR3 DNA: TGCGCCAGCAGAGAGCACACGAATGAGCAGTTCTTC
CDR3 protein: CASREHTNEQFF

D gene: NA
CDR3 length: 13
clone size: NA
V gene: TRBV5-6
J gene: TRBJ1-6
CDR3 DNA: TGTGCCAGCAGCCCCTACCTCGAGTCACCCCTCCACTTT
CDR3 protein: CASSPYLESPLHF

D gene: NA
CDR3 length: 15
clone size: NA
V gene: TRBV21-1
J gene: TRBJ2-7
CDR3 DNA: TGTGCCAGCAGCAAAATGGCGGGCAGCTCCTACGAGCAGTACTTC
CDR3 protein: CASSKMAGSSYEQYF

D gene: NA
CDR3 length: 12
clone size: NA
V gene: TRBV5-4
J gene: TRBJ2-1
CDR3 DNA: TGTGCCAGCAGCTTGCGGTACAATGAGCAGTTCTTC
CDR3 protein: CASSLRYNEQFF

D gene: TRBD2
CDR3 length: 19
clone size: NA
V gene: TRBV18
J gene: TRBJ2-3
CDR3 DNA: TGTGCCAGCTCACCGACTAGCGGGCCCCAGGGAACTAGCACAGATACGCAGTATTTT
CDR3 protein: CASSPTSGPQGTSTDTQYF

D gene: NA
CDR3 length: 16
clone size: few
V gene: TRBV7-9
J gene: TRBJ2-7
CDR3 DNA: TGTGCCAGCAGCTTACCGAGCAGGGGTTTCGGCCACGAGCAGTACTTC
CDR3 protein: CASSLPSRGFGHEQYF

D gene: NA
CDR3 length: 14
clone size: NA
V gene: TRBV7-9
J gene: TRBJ1-2
CDR3 DNA: TGTGCCAGCAGCTTTGGGGACACGGTGGGAGGCTACACCTTC
CDR3 protein: CASSFGDTVGGYTF

D gene: TRBD2
CDR3 length: 13
clone size: NA
V gene: TRBV29-1
J gene: TRBJ2-7
CDR3 DNA: TGCAGCGTCCGACTAGCGGTAGACTACGAGCAGTACTTC
CDR3 protein: CSVRLAVDYEQYF